Listed below are T cell receptor beta chains from one sample, sequenced in a study of OX40 agonist ivuxolimab in advanced cancers. Clones were read by immunoSEQ multiplex PCR, and TCRdb kept only the in-frame ones, dropping some. The sample lists fewer than 60,000 clones, 88% occurring once. Material: CD4+ or CD8+ T cells sorted from blood, obtained in a trial of the OX40 agonist ivuxolimab. These receptor sequences come from an adult with an advanced solid tumor such as melanoma, head and neck, liver or kidney cancer. Both conserved end residues are part of each CDR3. The D gene is left open where the match is weak. Expanded clones are given a class, and other clones once, few, many or no size at all.

D gene	V gene	J gene	clone size	CDR3 DNA	CDR3 protein
.	TRBV6-1	TRBJ2-5	.	TGTGCCAGCAGTGAAATCCCCCTACAGGGATTTGAGACCCAGTACTTC	CASSEIPLQGFETQYF
TRBD1	TRBV4-1	TRBJ2-1	.	TGCGCCAGCAGCCACCCGGGACAGGGGGCTAATGAGCAGTTCTTC	CASSHPGQGANEQFF
TRBD2	TRBV10-3	TRBJ2-1	.	TGTGCCATCAGTGAGTCGACAGGACTAGCAAGGGATGAGCAGTTCTTC	CAISESTGLARDEQFF
TRBD1	TRBV7-6	TRBJ1-5	.	TGTGCCAGCAGCTTAGGATCTACAGGGGTTTATAGCAATCAGCCCCAGCATTTT	CASSLGSTGVYSNQPQHF
.	TRBV9	TRBJ1-1	once	TGTGCCAGCAGCGTAGGACAGTCTGAGGGAGCTTTCTTT	CASSVGQSEGAFF
.	TRBV10-1	TRBJ2-7	.	TGCGCCAGCAGTGACAGCTCCTACGAGCAGTACTTC	CASSDSSYEQYF
TRBD2	TRBV19	TRBJ2-1	.	TGTGCCAGTAGTCCGGGGGGGGACTACAATGAGCAGTTCTTC	CASSPGGDYNEQFF
.	TRBV27	TRBJ2-7	.	TGTGCCAGCAGTTTATATGGGGGCCCCAGCTCCTACGAGCAGTACTTC	CASSLYGGPSSYEQYF
.	TRBV4-1	TRBJ1-1	.	TGCGCCAGCAGCCAAGATCCCCTGACTGAAGCTTTCTTT	CASSQDPLTEAFF
TRBD1	TRBV27	TRBJ1-1	.	TGTGCCAGCAGTTTAGGACAGGTGAACACTGAAGCTTTCTTT	CASSLGQVNTEAFF
.	TRBV7-9	TRBJ1-4	.	TGTGCCAGCAGCTTAGCGGTTGGGGATAATGAAAAACTGTTTTTT	CASSLAVGDNEKLFF
TRBD1	TRBV6-5	TRBJ1-4	.	TGTGCCAGCAGTACCACAGGGGGCAAGGGTGAAAAACTGTTTTTT	CASSTTGGKGEKLFF
.	TRBV10-3	TRBJ2-3	.	TGTGCCATCAGTGATCCGGGGGGCGATTTCGCAGATACGCAGTATTTT	CAISDPGGDFADTQYF
TRBD1	TRBV11-3	TRBJ2-5	.	TGTGCCAGCAGCTTACAGGGGGCGCCGGTTGAGACCCAGTACTTC	CASSLQGAPVETQYF
TRBD1	TRBV19	TRBJ2-5	.	TGTGCCAGTAGTTCGACAGGGACCCCCCAAGAGACCCAGTACTTC	CASSSTGTPQETQYF
.	TRBV15	TRBJ1-1	.	TGTGCCACCAGCAGAGAGAAGGGTGCGAACACTGAAGCTTTCTTT	CATSREKGANTEAFF
.	TRBV7-6	TRBJ1-3	.	TGTGCCAGCACCTGGAGTCTGAGGGGAAACACCATATATTTT	CASTWSLRGNTIYF
.	TRBV27	TRBJ1-1	.	TGTGCCAGCAGTTTATTACGGAACACTGGAGCTTTCTTT	CASSLLRNTGAFF
.	TRBV5-4	TRBJ1-1	once	TGTGCCAGCAGTCCCTCGGCCGGGGGGACCACTGAAGCTTTCTTT	CASSPSAGGTTEAFF
.	TRBV12-5	TRBJ1-5	.	TGTGCTAGTGGTTTAGGTGAGCAGGGTCTGAGTCAGCCCCAGCATTTT	CASGLGEQGLSQPQHF
.	TRBV6-5	TRBJ2-7	.	TGTGCCAGCAGTTTCGCGGACTCTCTCTACGAGCAGTACTTC	CASSFADSLYEQYF
.	TRBV7-9	TRBJ1-1	.	TGTGCCAGCACCAAACAGGGTGAAGCTTTCTTT	CASTKQGEAFF
.	TRBV15	TRBJ1-2	.	TGTGCCACCAGCAGTAAGGGTTACTATGGCTACACCTTC	CATSSKGYYGYTF
.	TRBV11-2	TRBJ2-7	.	TGTGCCAGCGGGAATTACGAGCAGTACTTC	CASGNYEQYF
.	TRBV19	TRBJ1-5	.	TGTGCCAGTAGTATAGGGACCCTCAATCAGCCCCAGCATTTT	CASSIGTLNQPQHF
.	TRBV7-6	TRBJ2-5	.	TGTGCCAGCAGCCCAAGTGGGGGCGAGACCCAGTACTTC	CASSPSGGETQYF
TRBD2	TRBV7-3	TRBJ2-1	.	TGTGCCAGCAGTCAAGGGGGAGCGGGGGTCTACAATGAGCAGTTCTTC	CASSQGGAGVYNEQFF
.	TRBV5-6	TRBJ2-6	.	TGTGCCAGCAGCTTGACGTCCCTTAGGTCTGGGGCCAACGTCCTGACTTTC	CASSLTSLRSGANVLTF
.	TRBV7-2	TRBJ2-7	.	TGTGCCAGCAGCTCTGGGGTCGAAACAGGGCGCTCCTACGAGCAGTACTTC	CASSSGVETGRSYEQYF
TRBD1	TRBV29-1	TRBJ1-1	.	TGCAGCGTTGAGTCAGGACAGGCGAACACTGAAGCTTTCTTT	CSVESGQANTEAFF
TRBD2	TRBV5-4	TRBJ2-1	.	TGTGCCAGCAGCTTGGGCGTCTCTAGCGGGGGGGTAACCAATGAGCAGTTCTTC	CASSLGVSSGGVTNEQFF
.	TRBV10-3	TRBJ2-1	.	TGTGCCATCAGTCCCAAAGCCCACTACAATGAGCAGTTCTTC	CAISPKAHYNEQFF
TRBD1	TRBV18	TRBJ2-7	.	TGTGCCAGCTCGCCAGACAGGGATATGGGCTACGAGCAGTACTTC	CASSPDRDMGYEQYF
TRBD1	TRBV7-9	TRBJ2-7	.	TGTGCCAGCAGATCGGGACAGGGGGCAGGAGAGCAGTACTTC	CASRSGQGAGEQYF
.	TRBV5-8	TRBJ2-7	.	TGTGCCAGCAGCTGGGGCGAGCAGTACTTC	CASSWGEQYF
.	TRBV15	TRBJ2-7	.	TGTGCCACCAGCAGAGTTTTGGCCGGCAACGAGCAGTACTTC	CATSRVLAGNEQYF